Listed here is a single TCR beta chain. Its cognate antigen is unknown. This sample was included in a study of shared clonotypes between healthy human individuals. Germline-derived CDR1 and CDR2 are SGHVS and FNYEAQ. The CDR3 covers 16 residues. With 3 bases clipped from V and 5 bases from J, the junction kept 6 bases outside the gene matches. The table came from immunoSEQ multiplex PCR; TCRdb's copy has only in-frame clones and leaves some out. The table has 1.5 million to 2.5 million clones, about 94% seen once. Study findings and constraints: Rarefaction showed that sequencing of sorted subsets was incomplete (despite large depth).

CD8 cells classed as naive were CD45RO-negative and positively selected for CCR7, excluding terminally differentiated effector memory CD45RA+ cells. The V gene is TRBV7-6, the J gene TRBJ2-7; 14 bases are shared with TRBD2. Material: naive CD8+ T cells sorted from blood. This receptor was obtained from a man aged 18-30 years in good health. The CDR3 DNA is TGTGCCAGCAGCTTGGGACTAGCGGGAGTCGGTGACGAGCAGTACTTC. This sequence encodes CASSLGLAGVGDEQYF.